The 18 T cell receptor beta chains reported below all come from one sample, sequenced in a study of shared clonotypes between healthy human individuals. Measured with immunoSEQ multiplex PCR; TCRdb has only the in-frame clones, and not every one. The sample has around 510,000 clones; roughly 95% are singletons. The sample consisted of naive CD4+ T cells sorted from blood. As to subset: CD45RA+ positively selected. The receptor source for this set is a woman in her 30s in good health.

CDR3: CASTPGVRPEQYF. The CDR3 coding sequence is TGTGCCAGCACCCCCGGGGTGAGGCCGGAGCAGTACTTC. The J gene is TRBJ2-7, the V gene TRBV7-6, with a weak D call TRBD2 (5 bases). The germline gives CDR1 SGHVS, CDR2 FNYEAQ. The CDR3 runs to 13 residues. Trimming removed 7 bases from V and 7 bases from J, with 17 bases in between.

The genes are TRBV28 and TRBJ2-1; the match to TRBD2 covers 8 bases. The CDR3 loop spans 17 amino acids. V lost 4 bases to trimming and J lost 1 base; unmatched junction nucleotides: 9. Germline CDR1 is MDHEN and CDR2 is SYDVKM. The CDR3 is CASSWGGAGVSYNEQFF. CDR3 DNA: TGTGCCAGCAGTTGGGGAGGAGCGGGGGTTTCCTACAATGAGCAGTTCTTC.

This chain connects TRBV5-1 to TRBJ2-3; D is uncertain. The ends were cut back, 0 bases at V and 2 bases at J, with 10 bases in the middle. The CDR3 has 15 amino acids. Germline V gene lookup returns CDR1 SGHRS and CDR2 YFSETQ. This CDR3 reads CASSLVGEITDTQYF. The DNA for the CDR3 is TGCGCCAGCAGCTTGGTAGGAGAGATCACAGATACGCAGTATTTT.

This clone was seen a few times. The chain joins TRBV5-6 to TRBJ1-1; D gene ambiguous. The CDR3 runs to 14 residues. The germline V gene encodes CDR1 SGHDT and CDR2 YYEEEE. Trimming removed 1 base at V and 2 bases at J, with 9 bases between. The CDR3: CASSLYGPNTEAFF. CDR3 sequence (DNA): TGTGCCAGCAGCTTGTACGGACCCAACACTGAAGCTTTCTTT.

This clone appeared a single time. This chain uses TRBV18 with TRBJ2-7; D gene ambiguous. Germline CDR1 KGHSH, CDR2 LQKENI. This CDR3 spans 13 amino acids. The V and J ends lost 3 bases and 4 bases respectively, with 10 bases between them. Here the CDR3 reads CASSPGNAYEQYF. The CDR3 DNA is TGTGCCAGCTCACCCGGCAACGCGTACGAGCAGTACTTC.

This clone was picked up one time. Here the CDR3 DNA reads TGTGCCAGCACCCCATTAGGCTCCTACGAGCAGTACTTC. Translated: CASTPLGSYEQYF. The chain carries TRBV2 and TRBJ2-7; no firm D call. Germline V gene lookup returns CDR1 SNHLY and CDR2 FYNNEI. The CDR3 sequence is 13 residues long. The V and J ends lost 7 bases and 0 bases respectively, with 10 bases between them. Filled out from reference TRBV2 and TRBJ2-7, the complete variable domain reads EPEVTQTPSHQVTQMGQEVILRCVPISNHLYFYWYRQILGQKVEFLVSFYNNEISEKSEIFDDQFSVERPDGSNFTLKIRSTKLEDSAMYFCASTPLGSYEQYFGPGTRLTVT.

The chain uses TRBV7-9 and TRBJ2-1, with 8 bases that match TRBD2. CDR3 length: 15 amino acids. CDR1 is SEHNR and CDR2 is FQNEAQ in the germline V gene (reference sequence). J lost 6 bases, V lost 1 base, and 5 bases had no gene match. The CDR3 region has the DNA TGTGCCAGCAGCTTAGGGGCGGGAGGTACCAATGAGCAGTTCTTC. It encodes CASSLGAGGTNEQFF.

This chain joins TRBV5-6 and TRBJ1-3, with 7 bases fitting TRBD1. The CDR3 totals 17 residues. The junction had 11 bases not matched to a gene; V was cut back by 1 base and J by 4 bases. In germline, CDR1 is SGHDT, CDR2 YYEEEE. This CDR3 reads CASSLNSGTVVGNTIYF. CDR3 in DNA: TGTGCCAGCAGCTTGAATTCCGGGACAGTGGTCGGAAACACCATATATTTT.

A remark on this clone: Other DNA sequences from this sample encode an identical CDR3 as well. This chain links TRBV2 with TRBJ1-5, with D possibly being TRBD1 (5 bases). Germline CDR1 SNHLY, CDR2 FYNNEI. Between the trimmed V and J ends, which lost 5 bases and 3 bases, there was a span of 11 bases. CDR3 length: 14 amino acids. The chain's CDR3 is CASSRQGLNQPQHF. CDR3 bases: TGTGCCAGCAGTCGGCAGGGTCTCAATCAGCCCCAGCATTTT.

The gene calls are TRBV28 and TRBJ2-5, with TRBD2 matching 10 bases. The DNA end is a closer match to TRBJ2-7, so the J assignment may be wrong. Germline V gene sequence: CDR1 MDHEN, CDR2 SYDVKM. This CDR3 has 17 residues. In DNA, the CDR3 is TGTGCCAGCAGTTTGGGAGCTAGCGGGAGTAGAGCCTACGAGCAGTACTTC. It translates to CASSLGASGSRAYEQYF.

V usage is TRBV18 and J usage is TRBJ2-4, with TRBD1 matching over 8 bases. The CDR3 contains 17 residues. Germline V gene sequence: CDR1 KGHSH, CDR2 LQKENI. With 6 bases clipped from V and 6 bases from J, the junction kept 16 bases outside the gene matches. The CDR3 region is CASSQTSGTGFGNIQYF. DNA for the CDR3: TGTGCCAGCTCCCAAACTTCCGGGACAGGATTCGGAAACATTCAGTACTTC.

This sequence joins TRBV7-9 and TRBJ1-3, with 8 bases fitting TRBD1. Unmatched junction bases numbered 7, after V lost 5 bases and J lost 4 bases. The CDR3 loop spans 15 amino acids. From germline, CDR1 is SEHNR and CDR2 FQNEAQ (reference sequence). The CDR3 is CASSVGQGAGNTIYF. Written as DNA, the CDR3 is TGTGCCAGCAGCGTCGGACAGGGAGCCGGAAACACCATATATTTT.

This clone was recorded once. CDR3 DNA: TGTGCCAGCAGCTTAGAAAAGGCGTATGGCTACACCTTC. This translates into CASSLEKAYGYTF. The rearrangement uses TRBV7-9 and TRBJ1-2; no clear D. This CDR3 contains 13 residues. Germline lookup yields CDR1 SEHNR and CDR2 FQNEAQ (reference sequence). V lost 1 base to trimming and J lost 5 bases, with 8 bases between them.

The chain uses TRBV30 and TRBJ1-2; 7 nucleotides match TRBD1. V was pared by 1 base and J by 4 bases, with 6 bases of the junction left unmatched. This CDR3 comprises 14 residues. Germline CDR1 is GTSNPN and CDR2 is SVGIG (reference sequence). The CDR3 region is CAWSANRGFYGYTF. The DNA for the CDR3 is TGTGCCTGGAGTGCAAACAGGGGATTCTATGGCTACACCTTC.

This chain joins TRBV5-1 and TRBJ2-7; tentatively, D is TRBD2 (5 bases). V gave up 4 bases and J gave up 2 bases, with 7 bases separating them. This CDR3 is built from 12 residues. Germline values: CDR1 SGHRS, CDR2 YFSETQ. The CDR3 reads CASSRGAYEQYF. DNA of the CDR3: TGCGCCAGCAGCCGGGGAGCCTACGAGCAGTACTTC.

The chain recombines TRBV6-6 with TRBJ2-7, with 9 bases that match TRBD1. Per the germline V gene, CDR1 is MNHNY and CDR2 is SVGAGI (reference sequence). The J segment lost 3 bases and the V segment lost 6 bases, leaving 6 bases of the junction unmatched. The CDR3 loop spans 14 amino acids. The CDR3 region is CASSHRDRVYEQYF. CDR3 sequence (DNA): TGTGCCAGCAGCCACCGGGACAGGGTCTACGAGCAGTACTTC.

This rearrangement joins TRBV11-3 to TRBJ2-1; D gene uncertain. The CDR3 runs to 14 residues. V shed 3 bases and J shed 1 base, with 7 bases lying between them. Germline loops: CDR1 SGHNT, CDR2 YENEEA. CDR3 sequence: CASSFGGSYNEQFF. In DNA form, the CDR3 reads TGTGCCAGCAGCTTTGGCGGTTCCTACAATGAGCAGTTCTTC.

This clone was recorded only once. The V gene is TRBV10-1, the J gene TRBJ2-1, with 11 bases that match TRBD2. The junction had 4 bases not matched to a gene; V was cut back by 0 bases and J by 0 bases. CDR1 is WNHNN, CDR2 SYGVQD, per germline (reference sequence). The CDR3 sequence is 18 residues long. Here the CDR3 DNA reads TGCGCCAGCAGTGAGTCGCTAGCGGGAGGAATCTCCTACAATGAGCAGTTCTTC. Translated: CASSESLAGGISYNEQFF.